This TCR beta chain is drawn from a study of tumor-infiltrating lymphocytes in oesophageal squamous cell carcinoma. MiXCR was run by TCRdb on the PCR reads, yielding one entry per CDR3 protein. Here the sample spans roughly 20,000 distinct CDR3 sequences, around two fifths being singletons. The receptor's source is a male donor with esophageal squamous cell carcinoma. Sequencing was performed on esophageal tumor tissue.

CDR3 region: CASSPPWGGETQYF. CDR3 coding DNA: TGTGCCAGCAGCCCCCCTTGGGGAGGGGAGACCCAGTACTTC. V usage is TRBV7-6 and J usage is TRBJ2-5; 7 bases line up with TRBD2. CDR1 SGHVS and CDR2 FNYEAQ come from the germline V gene. The CDR3 is 14 amino acids. After removal of 5 bases from V and 5 bases from J, the junction contained 8 bases not matched to a gene.